A selection of T cell receptor beta chains follows, all from one sample in a study of human T cells and chemical hapten exposure. TCRdb called the RACE reads again in MiXCR, with one record for every CDR3 protein. The sample includes under 400,000 distinct CDR3 sequences, about 5.1% seen only once; the top ten take 2.6%. The sequencing here drew on whole blood, taken in connection with sensitization to the hapten diphenylcyclopropenone (DPC). The receptors were sampled from a woman aged 50 to 65 with alopecia areata. Some clones in this sample may be carry-over from other donors' samples. The CDR3 runs from the conserved cysteine through the conserved F or W. A D gene is named only where the DNA matches it firmly. Size is omitted from some rows. Given values are once, few, many or a class for expanded clones.

d_call,j_call,v_call,clone_size,cdr3_aa,cdr3_nt
TRBD2,TRBJ2-1,TRBV9,many,CASSSGPSYNEQFF,TGTGCCAGCAGTAGCGGGCCCTCCTACAATGAGCAGTTCTTC
-,TRBJ2-4,TRBV7-2,few,CASSLDGFLAKNIQYF,TGTGCCAGCAGCTTAGACGGATTCTTAGCCAAAAACATTCAGTACTTC
TRBD1,TRBJ2-1,TRBV25-1,-,CASSDGTGTGGSEQFF,TGTGCCAGCAGTGATGGGACCGGGACAGGGGGTTCGGAGCAGTTCTTC
-,TRBJ2-3,TRBV27,few,CASSLGFTNTDTQYF,TGTGCCAGCAGTTTGGGGTTTACGAACACAGATACGCAGTATTTT
TRBD2,TRBJ2-7,TRBV5-1,many,CASSLERGPTYEQYF,TGCGCCAGCAGCTTGGAGCGGGGTCCTACCTACGAGCAGTACTTC
TRBD2,TRBJ2-1,TRBV5-6,-,CASSLPGGVYNEQFF,TGTGCCAGCAGCTTACCGGGGGGAGTCTACAATGAGCAGTTCTTC
TRBD1,TRBJ1-6,TRBV10-3,many,CAISDPEGQGRGRSPLHF,TGTGCCATCAGTGATCCAGAGGGACAGGGACGGGGGCGTTCACCCCTCCACTTT
-,TRBJ1-5,TRBV3-1,-,CASSPRGWGDQPQHF,TGTGCCAGCAGCCCAAGGGGATGGGGGGATCAGCCCCAGCATTTT
TRBD2,TRBJ2-1,TRBV2,-,CATSGTSAHNEQFF,TGTGCCACATCCGGGACTAGCGCACACAATGAGCAGTTCTTC
TRBD1,TRBJ2-7,TRBV27,-,CASSQGTAFRDYEQYF,TGTGCCAGCAGTCAGGGGACAGCCTTTAGAGACTACGAGCAGTACTTC
TRBD1,TRBJ2-7,TRBV29-1,-,CSVYKDRSPGEQYF,TGCAGCGTCTACAAGGACAGGAGCCCTGGCGAGCAGTACTTC
-,TRBJ1-1,TRBV10-3,few,CAISTGVGSTEAFF,TGTGCCATCAGTACAGGAGTGGGGAGCACTGAAGCTTTCTTT
-,TRBJ1-5,TRBV20-1,-,CSARDLLRGAATQPQHF,TGCAGTGCTAGAGATCTCTTACGGGGGGCCGCGACTCAGCCCCAGCATTTT
TRBD1,TRBJ1-2,TRBV7-9,-,CASSADRAYGYTF,TGTGCCAGCAGCGCCGACAGGGCCTATGGCTACACCTTC
-,TRBJ2-6,TRBV4-3,-,CASSQAGDVWSGANVLTF,TGCGCCAGCAGCCAAGCAGGGGATGTTTGGTCTGGGGCCAACGTCCTGACTTTC
TRBD1,TRBJ2-4,TRBV20-1,many,CSARDEGQGDIQYF,TGCAGTGCTAGAGATGAAGGGCAGGGGGACATTCAGTACTTC
-,TRBJ1-6,TRBV6-5,-,CASSYQGPGTSLHF,TGTGCCAGCAGTTACCAGGGTCCCGGGACCTCCCTCCACTTT
-,TRBJ2-7,TRBV28,many,CASGVRNEQYF,TGTGCCTCTGGGGTCCGGAACGAGCAGTACTTC
-,TRBJ2-2,TRBV28,-,CASSWEGVYTGELFF,TGTGCCAGCAGCTGGGAAGGGGTTTACACCGGGGAGCTGTTTTTT
-,TRBJ1-1,TRBV7-9,-,CASSFPVFEAFF,TGTGCCAGCAGCTTCCCAGTCTTTGAAGCTTTCTTT
TRBD2,TRBJ2-3,TRBV6-6,-,CASTGLAGSTDTQYF,TGTGCCAGCACTGGACTAGCGGGGAGCACAGATACGCAGTATTTT
TRBD2,TRBJ2-3,TRBV6-6,many,CASSSGTSGMSQYF,TGTGCCAGCAGTTCGGGGACTAGCGGGATGTCGCAGTATTTT
-,TRBJ1-1,TRBV28,-,CASRTQGEAFF,TGTGCCAGCAGGACGCAGGGGGAAGCTTTCTTT
-,TRBJ1-2,TRBV29-1,many,CSARTPADYGYTF,TGCAGCGCTCGGACCCCAGCGGACTATGGCTACACCTTC
TRBD1,TRBJ1-2,TRBV12-3/TRBV12-4,many,CASSMRGQAASGYTF,TGTGCCAGCAGTATGCGGGGACAGGCTGCATCGGGCTACACCTTC
TRBD2,TRBJ2-7,TRBV29-1,many,CSVLITGMSGGHSYEQYF,TGCAGCGTACTGATAACTGGTATGAGCGGGGGGCACTCCTACGAGCAGTACTTC
TRBD2,TRBJ2-3,TRBV3-1,many,CASRLGRGLSTDTQYF,TGTGCCAGCAGACTGGGGAGGGGACTAAGCACAGATACGCAGTATTTT
-,TRBJ2-3,TRBV28,many,CASSLRRSYTDTQYF,TGTGCCAGCAGTTTAAGACGGTCCTACACAGATACGCAGTATTTT
-,TRBJ1-2,TRBV29-1,few,CSVEDRSSLQGYGYTF,TGCAGCGTTGAAGATCGTAGTTCCCTCCAAGGATATGGCTACACCTTC
TRBD1,TRBJ1-6,TRBV6-2/TRBV6-3,-,CASRAGTANSPLHF,TGTGCCAGCAGAGCCGGGACAGCGAATTCACCCCTCCACTTT
TRBD2,TRBJ2-1,TRBV9,-,CASSVTSGTLGSYNEQFF,TGTGCCAGCAGTGTTACTAGCGGGACTTTGGGATCCTACAATGAGCAGTTCTTC
-,TRBJ1-4,TRBV20-1,-,CSASGHEEKLFF,TGCAGTGCTTCGGGGCACGAGGAAAAACTGTTTTTT
-,TRBJ2-6,TRBV7-8,many,CASSAVGSSGANVLTF,TGTGCCAGCAGCGCCGTGGGATCCTCAGGGGCCAACGTCCTGACTTTC
-,TRBJ1-1,TRBV11-2,few,CASSLHASEAFF,TGTGCCAGCAGCTTACATGCCAGTGAAGCTTTCTTT
TRBD2,TRBJ2-1,TRBV2,few,CASSMAGGLNEQFF,TGTGCCAGCTCCATGGCGGGGGGGTTAAATGAGCAGTTCTTC
-,TRBJ1-1,TRBV10-3,few,CAISDQRTEAFF,TGTGCCATCAGTGATCAGAGGACTGAAGCTTTCTTT
TRBD2,TRBJ2-1,TRBV28,few,CASSPWGGRDEQFF,TGTGCCAGCAGTCCCTGGGGGGGTCGGGATGAGCAGTTCTTC
-,TRBJ2-2,TRBV10-3,many,CATRKDTRDGELFF,TGTGCCACCCGGAAGGATACCCGGGACGGGGAGCTGTTTTTT
-,TRBJ2-7,TRBV11-2,many,CASSLNGFAYEQYF,TGTGCCAGCAGCTTAAACGGGTTCGCCTACGAGCAGTACTTC
-,TRBJ2-3,TRBV12-3/TRBV12-4,many,CASSLELGASTDTQYF,TGTGCCAGCAGCCTGGAGCTAGGGGCGAGCACAGATACGCAGTATTTT
-,TRBJ1-1,TRBV5-5,-,CASRDAAGLAFF,TGTGCCAGCAGGGACGCTGCAGGCCTGGCTTTCTTT
-,TRBJ1-1,TRBV5-4,few,CASSFGPGTHTEAFF,TGTGCCAGCAGCTTTGGTCCAGGGACCCACACTGAAGCTTTCTTT
TRBD2,TRBJ2-1,TRBV27,-,CASSLQGTSGATYNEQFF,TGTGCCAGCAGTTTACAAGGGACTAGCGGGGCCACCTACAATGAGCAGTTCTTC
TRBD1,TRBJ1-6,TRBV6-1,-,CASRDRGLSSYNSPLHF,TGTGCCAGCCGGGACAGGGGGCTTTCCTCCTATAATTCACCCCTCCACTTT
-,TRBJ2-5,TRBV18,many,CASSPGTGQETQYF,TGTGCCAGCTCTCCCGGGACCGGGCAAGAGACCCAGTACTTC
-,TRBJ1-2,TRBV5-6,few,CASSPQTGYYGYTF,TGTGCCAGCAGCCCCCAAACAGGATACTATGGCTACACCTTC
TRBD1,TRBJ2-3,TRBV3-1,many,CASSGRTGRTDTQYF,TGTGCCAGCAGCGGGAGGACAGGGAGGACAGATACGCAGTATTTT
-,TRBJ2-7,TRBV29-1,many,CSVGDNYEQYF,TGCAGCGTGGGGGACAACTACGAGCAGTACTTC
-,TRBJ2-3,TRBV5-1,-,CASSLAETSVVDTQYF,TGCGCCAGCAGCTTGGCCGAGACTAGTGTGGTAGATACGCAGTATTTT
-,TRBJ2-2,TRBV7-2,few,CASSFVGAGELFF,TGTGCCAGCAGCTTCGTGGGGGCCGGGGAGCTGTTTTTT
-,TRBJ2-7,TRBV2,few,CASASHGEQYF,TGTGCCAGCGCCTCCCATGGCGAGCAGTACTTC
-,TRBJ1-6,TRBV29-1,many,CSVGSSYNSPLHF,TGCAGCGTTGGTAGCTCCTATAATTCACCCCTCCACTTT
-,TRBJ2-6,TRBV28,many,CASSLWGITGANVLTF,TGTGCCAGCAGTTTATGGGGGATTACTGGGGCCAACGTCCTGACTTTC
-,TRBJ2-3,TRBV20-1,few,CSALDPVLTDTQYF,TGCAGTGCCCTTGACCCCGTTCTCACAGATACGCAGTATTTT
-,TRBJ2-4,TRBV6-6,few,CARLRQAKNIQYF,TGTGCCAGATTAAGGCAGGCCAAAAACATTCAGTACTTC